This T cell receptor beta chain was sequenced during a study of blood T cell repertoires in COVID-19. This CDR3 has 15 residues. J gave up 7 bases and V 3 bases, and 6 bases lay outside the gene matches. CDR1 and CDR2 from the germline V gene are SGHTA and FQGNSA. Profiled with immunoSEQ multiplex PCR; TCRdb holds only in-frame clones, not every one. The data show about 210,000 clones, with around 80% seen just once and roughly 12% held by the top ten. The TCR was taken from a woman aged 40 to 50 with acute or convalescent COVID-19. Material: peripheral blood. The chain combines TRBV7-2 with TRBJ1-4, with 9 bases fitting TRBD1. CDR3 sequence: CASSFVGDRVEKLFF. The CDR3 region has the DNA TGTGCCAGCAGCTTCGTAGGGGACAGGGTTGAAAAACTGTTTTTT.